The entry below gives a single T cell receptor beta chain sequence along with its context. The antigen is unknown. Trimming shortened V by 7 bases and J by 0 bases, and 8 bases separated the two germline ends. CDR3 length: 13 amino acids. Germline lookup yields CDR1 MNHEY and CDR2 SMNVEV (reference sequence). The sample originates from a study of CD8 T cells in Susac syndrome. Study findings and constraints: The CD4+ T cell repertoires in Susac syndrome did not show any clonal expansion.

After extraction with the RNeasy kit, 0.5 to 1 ug of the RNA was reverse transcribed using random hexamers. The CDR3 of TCR beta was amplified by immunoSEQ multiplex PCR across 54 Vbeta and 13 Jbeta. TCRdb passed the immunoSEQ multiplex PCR reads through MiXCR, listing each CDR3 protein once. The sample includes 200,000 to 250,000 distinct CDR3 sequences, about 95% of them seen just once. V is TRBV27 and J is TRBJ2-3; weak D call: TRBD2 (5 bases). The sample consisted of CD4+ T cells from PBMCs. This TCR came from a human donor with Susac syndrome. DNA of the CDR3: TGTGCCAGCAATACGGGGAGCACAGATACGCAGTATTTT. Amino acids: CASNTGSTDTQYF.